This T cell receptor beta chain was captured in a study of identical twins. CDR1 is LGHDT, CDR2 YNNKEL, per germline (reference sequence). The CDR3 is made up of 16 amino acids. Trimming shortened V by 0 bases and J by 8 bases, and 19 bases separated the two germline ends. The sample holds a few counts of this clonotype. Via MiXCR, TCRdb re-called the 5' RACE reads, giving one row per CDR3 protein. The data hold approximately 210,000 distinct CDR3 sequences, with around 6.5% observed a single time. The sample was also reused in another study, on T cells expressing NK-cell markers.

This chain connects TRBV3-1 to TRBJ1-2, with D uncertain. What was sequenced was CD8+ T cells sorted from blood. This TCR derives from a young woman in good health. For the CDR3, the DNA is TGTGCCAGCAGCCAAGATGCAGGTGGCATCAGTCAGGGCTACACCTTC. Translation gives CASSQDAGGISQGYTF.